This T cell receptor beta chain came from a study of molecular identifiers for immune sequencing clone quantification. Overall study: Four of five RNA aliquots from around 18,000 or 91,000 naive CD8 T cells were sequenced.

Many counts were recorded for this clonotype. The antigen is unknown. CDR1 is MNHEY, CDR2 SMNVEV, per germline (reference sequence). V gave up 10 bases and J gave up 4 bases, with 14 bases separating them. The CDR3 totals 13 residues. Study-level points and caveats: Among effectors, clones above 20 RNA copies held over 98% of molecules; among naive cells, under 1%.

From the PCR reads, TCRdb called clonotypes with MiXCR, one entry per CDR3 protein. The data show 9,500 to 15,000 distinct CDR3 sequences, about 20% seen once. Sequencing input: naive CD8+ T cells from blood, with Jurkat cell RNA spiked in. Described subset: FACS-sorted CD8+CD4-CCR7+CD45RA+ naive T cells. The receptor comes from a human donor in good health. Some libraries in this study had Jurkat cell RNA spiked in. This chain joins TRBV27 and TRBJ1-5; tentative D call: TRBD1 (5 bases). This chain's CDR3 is CATISGGNQPQHF. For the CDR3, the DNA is TGTGCCACCATATCGGGGGGAAATCAGCCCCAGCATTTT.